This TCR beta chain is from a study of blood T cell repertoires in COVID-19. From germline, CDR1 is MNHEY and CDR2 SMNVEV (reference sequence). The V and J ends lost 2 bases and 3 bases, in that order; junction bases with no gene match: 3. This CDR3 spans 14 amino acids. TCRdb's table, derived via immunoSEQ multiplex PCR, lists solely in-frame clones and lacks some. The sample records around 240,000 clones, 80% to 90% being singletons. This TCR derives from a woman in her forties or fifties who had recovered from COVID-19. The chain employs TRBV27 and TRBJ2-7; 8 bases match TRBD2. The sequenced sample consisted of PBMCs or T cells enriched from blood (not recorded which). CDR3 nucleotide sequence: TGTGCCAGCAGTTTAAGCGGGAGTGTCTACGAGCAGTACTTC. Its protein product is CASSLSGSVYEQYF.